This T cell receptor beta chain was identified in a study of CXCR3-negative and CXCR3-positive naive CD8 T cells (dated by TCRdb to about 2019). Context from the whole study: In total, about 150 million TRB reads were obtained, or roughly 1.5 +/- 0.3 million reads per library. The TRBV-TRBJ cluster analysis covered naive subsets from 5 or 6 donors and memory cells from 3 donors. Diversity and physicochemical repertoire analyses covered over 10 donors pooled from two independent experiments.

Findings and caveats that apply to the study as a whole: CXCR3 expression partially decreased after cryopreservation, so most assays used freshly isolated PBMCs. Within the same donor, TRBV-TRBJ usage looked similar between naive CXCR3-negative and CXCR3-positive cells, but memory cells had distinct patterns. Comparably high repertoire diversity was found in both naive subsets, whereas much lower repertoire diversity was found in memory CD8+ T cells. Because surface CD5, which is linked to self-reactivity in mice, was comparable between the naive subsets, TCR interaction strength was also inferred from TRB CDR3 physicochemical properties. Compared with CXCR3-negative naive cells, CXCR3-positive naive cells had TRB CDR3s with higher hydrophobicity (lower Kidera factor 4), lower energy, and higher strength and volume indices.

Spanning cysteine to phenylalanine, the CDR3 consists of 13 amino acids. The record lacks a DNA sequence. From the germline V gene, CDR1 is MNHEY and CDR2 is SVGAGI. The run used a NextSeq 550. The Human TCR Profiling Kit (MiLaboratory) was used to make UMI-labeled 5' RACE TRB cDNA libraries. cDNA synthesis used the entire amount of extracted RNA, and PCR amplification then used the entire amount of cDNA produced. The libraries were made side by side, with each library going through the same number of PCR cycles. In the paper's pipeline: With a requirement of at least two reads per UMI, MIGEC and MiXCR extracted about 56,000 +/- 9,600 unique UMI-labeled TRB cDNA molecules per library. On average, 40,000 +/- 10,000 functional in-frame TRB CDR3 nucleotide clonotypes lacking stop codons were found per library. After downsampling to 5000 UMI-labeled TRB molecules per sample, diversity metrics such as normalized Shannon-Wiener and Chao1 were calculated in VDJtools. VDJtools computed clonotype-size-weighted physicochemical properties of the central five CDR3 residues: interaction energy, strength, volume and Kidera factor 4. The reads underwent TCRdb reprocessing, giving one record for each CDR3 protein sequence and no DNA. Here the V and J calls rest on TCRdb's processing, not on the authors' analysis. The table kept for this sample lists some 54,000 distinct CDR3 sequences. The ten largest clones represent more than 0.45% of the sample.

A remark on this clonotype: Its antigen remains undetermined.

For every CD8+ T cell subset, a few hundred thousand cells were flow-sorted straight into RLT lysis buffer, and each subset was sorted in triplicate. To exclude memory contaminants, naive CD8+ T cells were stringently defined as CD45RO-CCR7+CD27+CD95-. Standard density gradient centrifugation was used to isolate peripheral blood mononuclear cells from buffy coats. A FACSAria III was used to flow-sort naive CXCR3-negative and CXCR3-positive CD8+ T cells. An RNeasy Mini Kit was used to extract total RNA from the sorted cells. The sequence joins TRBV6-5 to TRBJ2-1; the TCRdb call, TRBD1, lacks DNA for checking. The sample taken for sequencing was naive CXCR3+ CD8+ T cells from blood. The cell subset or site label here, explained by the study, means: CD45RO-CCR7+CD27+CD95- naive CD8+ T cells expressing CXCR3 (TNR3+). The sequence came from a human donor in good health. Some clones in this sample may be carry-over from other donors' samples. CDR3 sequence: CATVGRNYNEQFF.